Listed below are T cell receptor beta chains from one sample, sequenced in a study of T cell responses to AZD1222 COVID-19 vaccine. The repertoire was sequenced with immunoSEQ multiplex PCR; TCRdb's copy has only in-frame clones and lacks some. There are 100,000 to 150,000 clones in the sample; about 92% occur only once, and roughly 4.4% lies in the top ten. Sequencing was performed on peripheral blood, taken on day 0 of MenACWY control vaccination. These receptors were obtained from an adult in good health. Both conserved end residues are part of each CDR3. A D gene is named only where the DNA matches it firmly. Size is stated for part of the rows, as once, few or many counts, or as a class when the clone is expanded.

>TRBD1|-|16|TRBJ2-1|TRBV28
CASSFSGTGRDNEQFF
TGTGCCAGCAGTTTCTCCGGGACAGGGAGGGACAATGAGCAGTTCTTC
>TRBD1|-|15|TRBJ1-1|TRBV7-3
CASKTGSGMNTEAFF
TGTGCCAGCAAGACAGGGTCTGGCATGAACACTGAAGCTTTCTTT
>-|once|16|TRBJ1-4|TRBV5-1
CASSPKQGVTNEKLFF
TGCGCCAGCAGCCCCAAGCAGGGTGTAACTAATGAAAAACTGTTTTTT
>-|-|13|TRBJ1-1|TRBV18
CASSTPVNTEAFF
TGTGCCAGCTCTACCCCGGTGAACACTGAAGCTTTCTTT
>TRBD1|-|15|TRBJ1-5|TRBV6-2/TRBV6-3
CASSDGRNRGTPQHF
TGTGCCAGCAGCGACGGGCGTAACAGGGGGACGCCCCAGCATTTT
>-|few|16|TRBJ1-4|TRBV6-5
CASSSVLGGPPTKLFF
TGTGCCAGCAGTTCGGTATTAGGAGGGCCCCCAACGAAACTGTTTTTT
>TRBD2|-|16|TRBJ2-1|TRBV5-4
CASSLSGLAVYNEQFF
TGTGCCAGCAGCTTATCAGGACTAGCGGTCTACAATGAGCAGTTCTTC
>TRBD2|-|15|TRBJ2-1|TRBV7-2
CASSLGLAGGNEQFF
TGTGCCAGCAGCTTAGGGCTAGCGGGCGGAAATGAGCAGTTCTTC
>-|-|12|TRBJ1-2|TRBV5-1
CASRSGDYGYTF
TGCGCCAGCCGGTCAGGGGACTATGGCTACACCTTC
>-|-|11|TRBJ1-1|TRBV6-2/TRBV6-3
CASSYRAWAFF
TGTGCCAGCAGTTATCGGGCGTGGGCTTTCTTT
>TRBD1|-|12|TRBJ1-1|TRBV7-9
CAIRTGSTEAFF
TGTGCCATACGGACAGGGAGCACTGAAGCTTTCTTT
>-|-|15|TRBJ1-6|TRBV19
CASSTRDGKNSPLHF
TGTGCCAGTAGTACCCGGGACGGAAAAAATTCACCCCTCCACTTT
>TRBD2|-|16|TRBJ2-1|TRBV9
CASSVAGTSGYNEQFF
TGTGCCAGCAGCGTAGCCGGGACTAGCGGCTACAATGAGCAGTTCTTC
>-|-|15|TRBJ1-2|TRBV4-2
CASSQDHGGPIGYTF
TGTGCCAGCAGCCAAGATCATGGGGGTCCTATTGGCTACACCTTC
>-|once|12|TRBJ2-1|TRBV7-9
CASSQRGGEQFF
TGTGCCAGCAGCCAAAGAGGGGGGGAGCAGTTCTTC
>-|-|15|TRBJ1-1|TRBV5-8
CASSSPAYRETEAFF
TGTGCCAGCAGCTCCCCGGCATACAGGGAGACTGAAGCTTTCTTT
>TRBD1|-|12|TRBJ1-1|TRBV24-1
CATSGTGAEAFF
TGTGCCACCAGCGGGACAGGGGCTGAAGCTTTCTTT
>-|-|15|TRBJ2-1|TRBV7-3
CASSLSGNPYNEQFF
TGTGCCAGCAGCTTGAGTGGGAACCCCTACAATGAGCAGTTCTTC
>-|-|13|TRBJ2-4|TRBV29-1
CSVSNLAKNIQYF
TGCAGCGTTTCGAATCTAGCCAAAAACATTCAGTACTTC
>TRBD2|-|15|TRBJ2-3|TRBV11-2
CASSVAGTSTDTQYF
TGTGCCAGCAGCGTAGCGGGTACTAGCACAGATACGCAGTATTTT